The 20 T cell receptor beta chains in this list originate from one sample, sequenced in a study of T-cell reconstitution after alpha-beta-depleted transplantation in children. The TCRbeta library incorporated unique molecular identifiers. TCRdb recomputed calls from the PCR reads with MiXCR, one row per CDR3 protein. Of approximately 250,000 distinct CDR3 sequences detected, about 23% appear once; the ten largest clones hold about 2.8%. This material consisted of PBMCs, taken before TCRalphabeta/CD19-depleted stem cell transplant. The source is a girl aged 2-15 years with Fanconi anemia, due to receive a stem cell transplant.

This clonotype was seen a few times. This chain connects TRBV5-6 to TRBJ2-7; 9 positions agree with TRBD1. The CDR3 consists of 18 residues. Trimming took 1 base from V and 1 from J; bases not matched to a gene: 12. CDR1 is SGHDT, CDR2 YYEEEE, per germline. The CDR3 spells CASSLFTGGAGGSYEQYF. In DNA form, the CDR3 reads TGTGCCAGCAGCTTGTTTACAGGGGGCGCAGGTGGGTCCTACGAGCAGTACTTC.

In this sample, this clonotype turned up many times. The chain uses TRBV29-1 and TRBJ1-1; D is perhaps TRBD1 (6 bases). Germline CDR1 is SQVTM and CDR2 is ANQGSEA. Trimming stripped 6 bases from V and 6 bases from J, with 11 bases between. The CDR3 is 11 amino acids. Here the CDR3 reads CSVRTGPEAFF. As DNA, the CDR3 is TGCAGCGTACGAACAGGGCCTGAAGCTTTCTTT.

The genes are TRBV20-1 and TRBJ2-7; D is perhaps TRBD2 (7 bases). In germline, CDR1 is DFQATT, CDR2 SNEGSKA (reference sequence). Trimming cost V 6 bases and J 1 base, with 19 bases left between them. CDR3 length: 15 residues. The DNA for the CDR3 is TGCAGTGCCCCAAGGCGGGGGCGAGGGTCCTACGAGCAGTACTTC. Its translation: CSAPRRGRGSYEQYF.

There are many counts of this clonotype. One end of the junction does not line up with germline, which may come from a read error. This chain links TRBV27 with TRBJ2-3; D is ambiguous. Germline V CDR1 and CDR2: MNHEY, SMNVEV (reference sequence). The CDR3 contains 12 residues. Written as DNA, the CDR3 is TGTGCCAGCAGCTTATTAGGGGATACGCAGTATTTT. Translation: CASSLLGDTQYF.

The genes are TRBV12-3 or TRBV12-4 and TRBJ1-6; weak D call: TRBD1 (5 bases). The CDR3 is made up of 14 amino acids. Trimming shortened V by 2 bases and J by 7 bases, and 9 bases separated the two germline ends. CDR3 in amino acids: CASSLNRSNSPLHF. The CDR3 nucleotides are TGTGCCAGCAGTTTAAACAGGTCGAATTCACCCCTCCACTTT.

This clonotype showed up many times. The chain has TRBV7-2 and TRBJ2-3; D is uncertain. Germline V gene data show CDR1 as SGHTA and CDR2 as FQGNSA. The CDR3 has 15 amino acids. V dropped 0 bases and J dropped 0 bases, with 7 bases sitting between them. The CDR3 spells CASSLAVTSTDTQYF. The CDR3 nucleotides read TGTGCCAGCAGCTTAGCCGTCACAAGCACAGATACGCAGTATTTT.

This clonotype was picked up one time. The chain couples TRBV11-1 to TRBJ2-7, with 9 positions matching TRBD1. Germline V gene sequence: CDR1 SGHAT, CDR2 FQDESV (reference sequence). The CDR3 spans 13 residues. The V and J ends lost 8 bases and 6 bases, in that order; junction bases with no gene match: 8. CDR3: CASQTGTGSEQYF. CDR3 nucleotide sequence: TGTGCCAGCCAGACCGGGACAGGGTCCGAGCAGTACTTC.

V and J are TRBV28 and TRBJ2-2; D is uncertain. CDR1 is MDHEN, CDR2 SYDVKM, per germline. The CDR3 has 16 amino acids. Trimming shortened V by 6 bases and J by 4 bases, and 18 bases separated the two germline ends. The CDR3 loop is CASSPTTRRGTGELFF. The CDR3 DNA reads TGTGCCAGCAGCCCTACCACCCGGAGAGGCACCGGGGAGCTGTTTTTT.

The chain is built from TRBV29-1 and TRBJ1-4, with 10 bases fitting TRBD1. Germline V gives CDR1 SQVTM, CDR2 ANQGSEA. This CDR3 contains 13 residues. V shed 6 bases and J 7 bases; nucleotides not matched to a gene: 5. The DNA of the CDR3 is TGCAGCGTCGTCCGGGACAGGGGTGAAAAACTGTTTTTT. Its translation is CSVVRDRGEKLFF.

Ten or more counts support this clonotype. The gene calls are TRBV3-1 and TRBJ2-3; TRBD2 matches at 12 bases. CDR3 length: 16 amino acids. Looked up from germline, CDR1 is LGHDT and CDR2 is YNNKEL (reference sequence). V trimming: 1 base; J trimming: 3 bases; junction bases outside the gene matches: 2. The CDR3 sequence: CASSQVLAGGTDTQYF. CDR3 sequence (DNA): TGTGCCAGCAGCCAAGTTCTAGCGGGGGGGACAGATACGCAGTATTTT.

This clonotype was detected many times. The chain couples TRBV5-1 to TRBJ2-1; 8 bases are a match to TRBD1. The CDR3 is made up of 13 amino acids. CDR1 and CDR2 (germline): SGHRS, YFSETQ. Trimming removed 2 bases from V and 10 bases from J; junction bases left unmatched: 5. The CDR3 DNA follows: TGCGCCAGCAGCTTCTCAGGGGGCGCAGAGCAGTTCTTC. Protein: CASSFSGGAEQFF. Using reference TRBV5-1 and TRBJ2-1 for the parts outside the CDR3, the full variable domain is KAGVTQTPRYLIKTRGQQVTLSCSPISGHRSVSWYQQTPGQGLQFLFEYFSETQRNKGNFPGRFSGRQFSNSRSEMNVSTLELGDSALYLCASSFSGGAEQFFGPGTRLTVL.

The rearrangement uses TRBV29-1 and TRBJ2-3, with 12 nucleotides matching TRBD2. Trimming removed 3 bases from V and 2 bases from J; junction bases left unmatched: 12. Germline CDR1 and CDR2: SQVTM and ANQGSEA. This CDR3 is built from 18 residues. The CDR3 is CSVERLAGGPDHTDTQYF. The CDR3, as DNA: TGCAGCGTTGAGCGGCTAGCGGGAGGGCCCGACCACACAGATACGCAGTATTTT.

The rearrangement links TRBV20-1 to TRBJ1-5, with D possibly TRBD1 on 5 matching bases. Germline-derived CDR1 and CDR2 are DFQATT and SNEGSKA (reference sequence). CDR3 length equals 13 residues. V was cut by 4 bases and J by 3 bases, with 10 bases left in between. The chain's CDR3 is CSANGQDNQPQHF. CDR3 coding DNA: TGCAGTGCTAACGGACAAGACAATCAGCCCCAGCATTTT.

The rearrangement links TRBV28 to TRBJ2-6; no clear D. The CDR3 is made up of 14 amino acids. Trimming stripped 3 bases from V and 1 base from J, with 4 bases between. Germline-derived CDR1 and CDR2 are MDHEN and SYDVKM. The CDR3 is CASSFRSGANVLTF. CDR3 coding DNA: TGTGCCAGCAGTTTTAGGTCTGGGGCCAACGTCCTGACTTTC. Looking up the rest from reference TRBV28 and TRBJ2-6 gives the full variable domain: DVKVTQSSRYLVKRTGEKVFLECVQDMDHENMFWYRQDPGLGLRLIYFSYDVKMKEKGDIPEGYSVSREKKERFSLILESASTNQTSMYLCASSFRSGANVLTFGAGSRLTVL.

At least ten counts were recorded for this clonotype. The V gene is TRBV11-2, the J gene TRBJ2-2; D is perhaps TRBD1 (6 bases). Per germline, CDR1 SGHAT and CDR2 FQNNGV. CDR3 size: 19 residues. Between the trimmed V and J ends, which lost 0 bases and 0 bases, there was a span of 17 bases. CDR3 sequence: CASSLDLYGGASNTGELFF. In nucleotides, the CDR3 is TGTGCCAGCAGCTTAGATTTATATGGGGGCGCCTCGAACACCGGGGAGCTGTTTTTT.

Details on this clonotype: A much larger clone differs from this one at a single base, so this may be a read error. The chain has TRBV6-6 and TRBJ2-7, with 9 bases that match TRBD1. Germline V gives CDR1 MNHNY, CDR2 SVGAGI (reference sequence). The CDR3 is made up of 12 amino acids. This chain's CDR3 is CASGQGNYDQYF. Here the CDR3 DNA reads TGTGCCAGTGGACAGGGGAACTACGATCAGTACTTC.

The chain is built from TRBV20-1 and TRBJ1-2; TRBD1 might be the D (6 bases). The germline CDR1 and CDR2 sequences are DFQATT and SNEGSKA (reference sequence). V lost 3 bases and J 0 bases, leaving 11 bases between the germline ends. The CDR3 is 14 residues long. This CDR3 is CSARGHTSNYGYTF. CDR3 DNA sequence: TGCAGTGCTAGGGGACATACCTCTAACTATGGCTACACCTTC.

This clonotype was detected many times. The CDR3 sequence: CSASSHGSTDTQYF. The CDR3, as DNA: TGCAGTGCTAGTTCGCACGGAAGCACAGATACGCAGTATTTT. The chain uses TRBV20-1 and TRBJ2-3; D unresolved. V was trimmed by 3 bases and J by 0 bases, leaving 10 bases between them. The V gene's germline CDR1 is DFQATT and CDR2 SNEGSKA (reference sequence). This CDR3 is built from 14 residues.

This clonotype was recorded many times. The chain is built from TRBV27 and TRBJ2-7; 8 nucleotides match TRBD1. This CDR3 is 17 amino acids long. CDR1 and CDR2 from the germline V gene are MNHEY and SMNVEV (reference sequence). Unmatched junction bases numbered 14, after V lost 2 bases and J lost 5 bases. In nucleotides, the CDR3 is TGTGCCAGCAGTTTAATGCCGGGGACAGGTAGTTCAAACGAGCAGTACTTC. Residues: CASSLMPGTGSSNEQYF.

This chain connects TRBV5-1 to TRBJ1-1, with TRBD1 identical over 7 bases. The V gene end was trimmed by 0 bases and the J gene end by 0 bases; junction bases not matched to a gene: 8. In germline, CDR1 is SGHRS, CDR2 YFSETQ. The CDR3 runs 17 residues. CDR3 nucleotides: TGCGCCAGCAGCTTGGCAAACACAGGGGCCATGAACACTGAAGCTTTCTTT. It specifies CASSLANTGAMNTEAFF.